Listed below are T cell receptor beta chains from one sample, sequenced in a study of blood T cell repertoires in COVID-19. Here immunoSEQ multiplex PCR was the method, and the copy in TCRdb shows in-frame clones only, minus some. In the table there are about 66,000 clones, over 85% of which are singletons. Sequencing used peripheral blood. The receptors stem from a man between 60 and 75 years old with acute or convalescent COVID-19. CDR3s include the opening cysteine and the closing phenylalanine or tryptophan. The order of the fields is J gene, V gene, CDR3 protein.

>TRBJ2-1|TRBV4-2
CASSQEGHWEGGPSEQFF
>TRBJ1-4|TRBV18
CASSPGQGRNEKLFF
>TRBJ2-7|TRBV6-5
CASSYGAGLPEQYF
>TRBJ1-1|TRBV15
CATSGLQGWSTEAFF
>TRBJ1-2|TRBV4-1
CASSQGGTGDYGYTF
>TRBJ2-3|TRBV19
CASRGGTDTQYF
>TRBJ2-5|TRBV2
CASKGDVGQTQYF
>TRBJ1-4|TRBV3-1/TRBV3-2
CASSPGEKLFF
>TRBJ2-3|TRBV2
CASSSRDRVSDTQYF
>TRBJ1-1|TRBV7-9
CASSSRVQGTEAFF